These 24 T cell receptor beta chains share one sample of origin, sequenced in a study of technical replicates of blood from a handful of donors. The data were produced by immunoSEQ multiplex PCR, yet TCRdb's version contains in-frame clones alone and is incomplete. Of about 88,000 clones in the sample, just under 95% were seen once. Specimen: T cells isolated from PBMCs. The receptors shown here come from a human donor in good health.

This sequence joins TRBV6-5 and TRBJ1-6; D not resolved. The CDR3 runs to 15 residues. Per the germline V gene, CDR1 is MNHEY and CDR2 is SVGAGI. Trimming left V 7 bases short and J 7 bases short, with 17 bases between. The CDR3 here is CASTSSHGRNSPLHF. CDR3 DNA: TGTGCCAGCACTTCGAGTCACGGGAGAAATTCACCCCTCCACTTT.

This chain connects TRBV28 to TRBJ1-4; no reliable D call. This CDR3 contains 14 residues. V was trimmed by 5 bases and J by 7 bases, leaving 14 bases between them. Germline V gene data show CDR1 as MDHEN and CDR2 as SYDVKM. DNA for the CDR3: TGTGCCAGCAGTCCCCTGTCGGCGGGTGAAAAACTGTTTTTT. This gives the protein CASSPLSAGEKLFF.

This chain uses TRBV27 with TRBJ2-1; weak D call: TRBD2 (5 bases). The CDR3 has 14 amino acids. V lost 3 bases, J lost 2 bases, and 8 bases lay in between. The germline V gene has CDR1 MNHEY and CDR2 SMNVEV (reference sequence). This CDR3 reads CASSFPGTYNEQFF. CDR3 in DNA: TGTGCCAGCAGTTTCCCGGGAACCTACAATGAGCAGTTCTTC.

The V gene is TRBV15, the J gene TRBJ1-5; a possible D gene is TRBD1 (5 bases). The CDR3 loop spans 15 amino acids. V lost 0 bases and J lost 3, with 9 bases in between. Germline CDR1 reads LNHNV; CDR2 reads YYDKDF (reference sequence). The CDR3 protein is CATSREDRYNQPQHF. The CDR3 DNA reads TGTGCCACCAGCAGAGAAGACAGATACAATCAGCCCCAGCATTTT.

The chain employs TRBV30 and TRBJ1-2, with 7 bases lining up with TRBD1. Trimming cost V 4 bases and J 1 base; bases outside gene matches: 3. This CDR3 is 13 amino acids long. The germline gives CDR1 GTSNPN, CDR2 SVGIG (reference sequence). The CDR3: CAWTQGVNYGYTF. DNA for the CDR3: TGTGCCTGGACTCAGGGGGTTAACTATGGCTACACCTTC. Based on the CDR3 plus reference TRBV30 and TRBJ1-2, the full variable domain is SQTIHQWPATLVQPVGSPLSLECTVEGTSNPNLYWYRQAAGRGLQLLFYSVGIGQISSEVPQNLSASRPQDRQFILSSKKLLLSDSGFYLCAWTQGVNYGYTFGSGTRLTVV.

This chain connects TRBV19 to TRBJ2-7; D may be TRBD2 (6 bases). V lost 1 base and J lost 1, with 14 bases in between. Germline values: CDR1 LNHDA, CDR2 SQIVND (reference sequence). The CDR3 runs to 16 residues. CDR3 amino acids: CASSIVAGRPSYEQYF. CDR3 DNA sequence: TGTGCCAGTAGTATAGTCGCCGGGAGACCTTCCTACGAGCAGTACTTC.

The J gene is TRBJ2-3, the V gene TRBV7-9; 8 bases are shared with TRBD2. With V trimmed by 1 base and J by 3 bases, 6 bases remained unmatched. The CDR3 extends over 16 amino acids. Germline V gene data show CDR1 as SEHNR and CDR2 as FQNEAQ (reference sequence). The CDR3 sequence: CASSLDSSSGTDTQYF. The CDR3 DNA reads TGTGCCAGCAGCTTAGACTCCTCTAGCGGGACAGATACGCAGTATTTT.

The rearrangement joins TRBV7-3 to TRBJ2-6; D unresolved. V gave up 3 bases and J gave up 3 bases, with 6 bases separating them. The CDR3 covers 14 residues. The germline gives CDR1 SGHTA, CDR2 FQGTGA. The CDR3 sequence: CASSFNSGANVLTF. In DNA, the CDR3 is TGTGCCAGCAGCTTCAACAGTGGGGCCAACGTCCTGACTTTC.

The chain uses TRBV5-6 and TRBJ2-7; the match to TRBD1 covers 9 bases. Germline CDR1 reads SGHDT; CDR2 reads YYEEEE. The CDR3 extends over 17 amino acids. V gave up 3 bases and J gave up 2 bases; unmatched junction bases: 12. The CDR3 loop reads CASSYRPGTGRTYEQYF. Here the CDR3 DNA reads TGTGCCAGCAGCTACAGACCCGGGACAGGGCGAACCTACGAGCAGTACTTC. Full variable domain (remainder filled in from reference TRBV5-6 and TRBJ2-7): DAGVTQSPTHLIKTRGQQVTLRCSPKSGHDTVSWYQQALGQGPQFIFQYYEEEERQRGNFPDRFSGHQFPNYSSELNVNALLLGDSALYLCASSYRPGTGRTYEQYFGPGTRLTVT.

This clone was observed a few times. V and J are TRBV7-9 and TRBJ2-7; perhaps TRBD2 as D (5 bases). This CDR3 has 15 amino acids. The V gene's germline CDR1 is SEHNR and CDR2 FQNEAQ (reference sequence). Trimming shortened V by 4 bases and J by 2 bases, and 15 bases separated the two germline ends. CDR3 protein: CASSSRRDRPYEQYF. The DNA of the CDR3 is TGTGCCAGCAGCTCCCGCCGGGATCGTCCCTACGAGCAGTACTTC.

DNA for the CDR3: TGTGCCAGCAGTTTCTACCACGAGCAGTACTTC. Translating gives CASSFYHEQYF. The chain is built from TRBV6-5 and TRBJ2-7; D uncertain. CDR1 MNHEY and CDR2 SVGAGI come from the germline V gene. The V end was cut by 4 bases, the J end by 5 bases, with 6 bases between. CDR3 length: 11 residues.

This clone was recorded only once. This chain joins TRBV27 and TRBJ2-1; D is unresolved. V was shortened by 4 bases and J by 0 bases, with 16 bases between the two germline ends. The CDR3 spans 17 residues. CDR1 is MNHEY, CDR2 SMNVEV, per germline (reference sequence). DNA for the CDR3: TGTGCCAGCAGTTCCCACCCTCACGCGAGCTCCTACAATGAGCAGTTCTTC. As protein: CASSSHPHASSYNEQFF.

The chain has TRBV28 and TRBJ1-2; D is possibly TRBD1 (5 bases). Germline-derived CDR1 and CDR2 are MDHEN and SYDVKM. Deletions cut 10 bases from V and 1 base from J, with 13 bases between. This CDR3 is built from 13 residues. The CDR3 bases are TGTGCCACCACCCTCCAGGGTAACTATGGCTACACCTTC. It translates to CATTLQGNYGYTF.

This chain connects TRBV28 to TRBJ1-5, with D possibly TRBD1 on 5 matching bases. Trimming stripped 5 bases from V and 5 bases from J, with 13 bases between. The CDR3 contains 14 residues. CDR1 is MDHEN and CDR2 is SYDVKM in the germline V gene. CDR3 in amino acids: CASSHDSYDQPQHF. The CDR3 coding sequence is TGTGCCAGCAGTCACGACAGTTATGATCAGCCCCAGCATTTT.

The rearrangement links TRBV4-1 to TRBJ1-2; D is perhaps TRBD1 (5 bases). The germline V and J ends were trimmed by 3 bases and 5 bases, with 19 bases remaining between them. The germline V gene has CDR1 MGHRA and CDR2 YSYEKL. The CDR3 is 16 amino acids. This CDR3 is CASSHKGGSGEYGYTF. DNA of the CDR3: TGCGCCAGCAGCCACAAGGGCGGTTCGGGGGAGTATGGCTACACCTTC.

The chain couples TRBV19 to TRBJ2-1, with a possible D match to TRBD2 (6 bases). CDR1 is LNHDA, CDR2 SQIVND, per germline (reference sequence). The CDR3 is 15 amino acids. The germline V and J ends were trimmed by 1 base and 7 bases, with 14 bases remaining between them. The CDR3 nucleotides are TGTGCCAGTAGTATAGCGCGGGGATCGGGGAATGAGCAGTTCTTC. Translating it yields CASSIARGSGNEQFF.

For the CDR3, the DNA is TGTGCCAGCAGTTTAGCGGGGTTCACAGATACGCAGTATTTT. Its protein is CASSLAGFTDTQYF. The chain recombines TRBV28 with TRBJ2-3; tentative D call: TRBD2 (6 bases). CDR1 and CDR2 (germline): MDHEN, SYDVKM. With 2 bases removed from V and 2 bases from J, the gap between germline ends came to 8 bases. CDR3 length: 14 residues. Filled out from reference TRBV28 and TRBJ2-3, the complete variable domain reads DVKVTQSSRYLVKRTGEKVFLECVQDMDHENMFWYRQDPGLGLRLIYFSYDVKMKEKGDIPEGYSVSREKKERFSLILESASTNQTSMYLCASSLAGFTDTQYFGPGTRLTVL.

CDR3 DNA sequence: TGTGCCAGCAGCCCCCCGACAGGGGGGAGGGAAAAACTGTTTTTT. Protein product: CASSPPTGGREKLFF. This chain links TRBV7-8 with TRBJ1-4, with TRBD1 matching 9 bases. Germline V CDR1 and CDR2: SGHVS, FQNEAQ. This CDR3 has 15 residues. V trimming: 5 bases; J trimming: 8 bases; junction bases outside the gene matches: 9.

The V gene is TRBV2, the J gene TRBJ1-2; maybe TRBD1 (6 bases). The CDR3 is 14 residues long. With 4 bases removed from V and 1 base from J, the gap between germline ends came to 10 bases. From germline, CDR1 is SNHLY and CDR2 FYNNEI. The CDR3 protein is CASSAGGLNYGYTF. CDR3 DNA: TGTGCCAGCAGTGCGGGGGGCCTTAACTATGGCTACACCTTC.

The chain combines TRBV5-1 with TRBJ1-3; TRBD1 matches at 7 bases. The germline CDR1 and CDR2 sequences are SGHRS and YFSETQ. V lost 3 bases to trimming and J lost 4 bases; unmatched junction nucleotides: 7. This CDR3 comprises 15 residues. In DNA, the CDR3 is TGCGCCAGCAGCTCTCGACAGGGCCGAGGAAACACCATATATTTT. This gives the protein CASSSRQGRGNTIYF.

The genes are TRBV27 and TRBJ1-4; 7 nucleotides line up with TRBD1. Germline-derived CDR1 and CDR2 are MNHEY and SMNVEV (reference sequence). V trimming: 6 bases; J trimming: 8 bases; junction bases outside the gene matches: 9. The CDR3 sequence is 14 residues long. This CDR3 is CASSLTGLREKLFF. CDR3 DNA: TGTGCCAGCAGCCTGACAGGGTTAAGGGAAAAACTGTTTTTT.

The V call is TRBV18, the J call TRBJ2-7, with 10 nucleotides matching TRBD1. The CDR3 has 15 residues. Germline CDR1 and CDR2: KGHSH and LQKENI. The J segment lost 0 bases and the V segment lost 3 bases, leaving 2 bases of the junction unmatched. The CDR3 here is CASSPGQGSSYEQYF. The CDR3 DNA follows: TGTGCCAGCTCACCGGGACAGGGGAGCTCCTACGAGCAGTACTTC. The whole variable domain, remainder taken from reference TRBV18 and TRBJ2-7, is NAGVMQNPRHLVRRRGQEARLRCSPMKGHSHVYWYRQLPEEGLKFMVYLQKENIIDESGMPKERFSAEFPKEGPSILRIQQVVRGDSAAYFCASSPGQGSSYEQYFGPGTRLTVT.

The genes are TRBV5-4 and TRBJ2-1, with D possibly matching TRBD1 (6 bases). The CDR3 is made up of 14 amino acids. From germline, CDR1 is SGHNT and CDR2 YYREEE (reference sequence). V was cut by 1 base and J by 6 bases, with 11 bases left in between. The CDR3 is CASSLHGRGNEQFF. The CDR3 coding sequence is TGTGCCAGCAGCTTGCATGGCAGGGGCAATGAGCAGTTCTTC. The whole variable domain, remainder taken from reference TRBV5-4 and TRBJ2-1, is ETGVTQSPTHLIKTRGQQVTLRCSSQSGHNTVSWYQQALGQGPQFIFQYYREEENGRGNFPPRFSGLQFPNYSSELNVNALELDDSALYLCASSLHGRGNEQFFGPGTRLTVL.

The chain uses TRBV5-1 and TRBJ2-3; D is perhaps TRBD1 (5 bases). Germline V gene sequence: CDR1 SGHRS, CDR2 YFSETQ. The CDR3 runs 16 residues. V shed 0 bases and J shed 2 bases, with 13 bases lying between them. The CDR3 coding sequence is TGCGCCAGCAGCTTGGCGGCAGACAGCCTCACAGATACGCAGTATTTT. This encodes CASSLAADSLTDTQYF.